Below are 26 T cell receptor beta chains sequenced from a single sample in a study of blood T cell repertoires in COVID-19. The method was immunoSEQ multiplex PCR; TCRdb's version includes in-frame clones alone and lacks a portion of them. This table holds under 200,000 clones, around 82% found once. Source material: peripheral blood. These receptors all stem from an elderly woman with acute or convalescent COVID-19.

The chain is built from TRBV19 and TRBJ2-2, with TRBD2 identical over 9 bases. The CDR3 has 17 residues. V gave up 6 bases and J gave up 8 bases; unmatched junction bases: 16. Germline V lookup: CDR1 LNHDA, CDR2 SQIVND (reference sequence). The CDR3 here is CASSRLSGSRFPGELFF. The CDR3 DNA sequence: TGTGCCAGTAGCAGACTTAGCGGGAGTCGTTTCCCGGGGGAGCTGTTTTTT. Using reference TRBV19 and TRBJ2-2 for the parts outside the CDR3, the full variable domain is DGGITQSPKYLFRKEGQNVTLSCEQNLNHDAMYWYRQDPGQGLRLIYYSQIVNDFQKGDIAEGYSVSREKKESFPLTVTSAQKNPTAFYLCASSRLSGSRFPGELFFGEGSRLTVL.

V is TRBV9 and J is TRBJ1-1, with D unresolved. CDR1 and CDR2 (germline): SGDLS, YYNGEE. V gave up 3 bases and J gave up 3 bases, with 9 bases separating them. CDR3 length: 13 residues. Written as DNA, the CDR3 is TGTGCCAGCAGCGACGGAGGGTACACTGAAGCTTTCTTT. Protein: CASSDGGYTEAFF.

The chain couples TRBV7-2 to TRBJ2-7; D remains ambiguous. This CDR3 has 13 amino acids. Per the germline V gene, CDR1 is SGHTA and CDR2 is FQGNSA. V was pared by 5 bases and J by 3 bases, with 11 bases between. The CDR3 coding sequence is TGTGCCAGCAGCAACCCTCCGGTCTACGAGCAGTACTTC. This translates into CASSNPPVYEQYF.

The chain recombines TRBV9 with TRBJ2-7; D is uncertain. Trimming removed 3 bases at V and 2 bases at J, with 15 bases between. From germline, CDR1 is SGDLS and CDR2 YYNGEE. The CDR3 contains 15 residues. CDR3 sequence (DNA): TGTGCCAGCAGCGGAGGCCTGGCCAGCCCCTACGAGCAGTACTTC. Translated, it gives CASSGGLASPYEQYF.

J is TRBJ2-7 and V is TRBV3-1 (or the pseudogene TRBV3-2); 11 bases are a match to TRBD2. Germline CDR1 is LGHDT and CDR2 is YNNKEL (reference sequence). This CDR3 is built from 14 residues. The trim removed 3 bases at V and 2 bases at J, leaving 0 bases unmatched. Written as DNA, the CDR3 is TGTGCCAGCAGCCATAGCGGGGGGGCCTACGAGCAGTACTTC. Protein sequence: CASSHSGGAYEQYF.

The chain combines TRBV6-5 with TRBJ2-7; D possibly corresponds to TRBD1 (5 bases). Germline CDR1 is MNHEY and CDR2 is SVGAGI. Trimming stripped 6 bases from V and 2 bases from J, with 11 bases between. This CDR3 is 13 amino acids long. The CDR3 nucleotides are TGTGCCAGCAGCTCGACAGCGCCCTACGAGCAGTACTTC. Its protein is CASSSTAPYEQYF.

The chain joins TRBV10-1 to TRBJ2-1; 8 bases match TRBD2. The ends lost 11 bases at V and 7 bases at J; junction bases unmatched: 19. Germline CDR1 and CDR2: WNHNN and SYGVQD (reference sequence). The CDR3 loop spans 16 amino acids. The CDR3 here is CARAERDSGEGNEQFF. CDR3 sequence (DNA): TGCGCCCGCGCCGAAAGAGATAGCGGGGAGGGGAATGAGCAGTTCTTC.

V is TRBV7-3 and J is TRBJ2-3; 11 bases line up with TRBD1. V gave up 5 bases and J gave up 6 bases; unmatched junction bases: 7. This CDR3 comprises 15 residues. From germline, CDR1 is SGHTA and CDR2 FQGTGA. The chain's CDR3 is CASSQGQGARDTQYF. CDR3 DNA: TGTGCCAGCAGCCAAGGACAGGGGGCAAGGGATACGCAGTATTTT. The full variable domain, in which reference TRBV7-3 and TRBJ2-3 provide the parts outside the CDR3, is GAGVSQTPSNKVTEKGKYVELRCDPISGHTALYWYRQSLGQGPEFLIYFQGTGAADDSGLPNDRFFAVRPEGSVSTLKIQRTERGDSAVYLCASSQGQGARDTQYFGPGTRLTVL.

The V call is TRBV11-2, the J call TRBJ2-4, with 8 bases lining up with TRBD2. J was trimmed by 9 bases and V by 5 bases; bases with no gene match: 9. This CDR3 spans 14 amino acids. Germline V gene lookup returns CDR1 SGHAT and CDR2 FQNNGV. The CDR3 protein is CASSRGGLRSIQYF. Written as DNA, the CDR3 is TGTGCCAGCAGCCGGGGGGGCTTAAGAAGCATTCAGTACTTC.

This chain uses TRBV5-4 with TRBJ2-7; TRBD2 matches 8 bases. The J segment lost 0 bases and the V segment lost 4 bases, leaving 6 bases of the junction unmatched. The CDR3 has 15 amino acids. Germline V gene lookup returns CDR1 SGHNT and CDR2 YYREEE (reference sequence). DNA for the CDR3: TGTGCCAGCAGCATCTCTAGCGGGCTCTCCTACGAGCAGTACTTC. Residues: CASSISSGLSYEQYF.

The genes are TRBV7-9 and TRBJ1-5, with 7 bases aligning to TRBD1. CDR1 SEHNR and CDR2 FQNEAQ come from the germline V gene (reference sequence). This CDR3 is 15 amino acids long. The V gene end was trimmed by 5 bases and the J gene end by 7 bases; junction bases not matched to a gene: 11. The CDR3 sequence is CASSRGDREVQPQHF. CDR3 DNA sequence: TGTGCCAGCAGCCGTGGAGACAGGGAGGTACAGCCCCAGCATTTT.

The chain is built from TRBV28 and TRBJ1-2; a weak D match, TRBD1 (6 bases). V was shortened by 1 base and J by 2 bases, with 8 bases between the two germline ends. The CDR3 is made up of 14 amino acids. Germline V gives CDR1 MDHEN, CDR2 SYDVKM. CDR3: CASSLSGTNYGYTF. The DNA for the CDR3 is TGTGCCAGCAGTTTATCCGGGACAAACTATGGCTACACCTTC.

The chain couples TRBV24-1 to TRBJ1-2, with 8 bases matching TRBD1. Germline V gene data show CDR1 as KGHDR and CDR2 as SFDVKD. The CDR3 loop spans 13 amino acids. V shed 8 bases, J shed 6 bases, and the junction held 7 bases outside the gene matches. CDR3 in amino acids: CATTVTGDDGYTF. For the CDR3, the DNA is TGTGCCACCACGGTGACAGGGGACGATGGCTACACCTTC.

The chain joins TRBV5-6 to TRBJ1-5; maybe TRBD1 (6 bases). The CDR3 is 14 amino acids. Germline V gene sequence: CDR1 SGHDT, CDR2 YYEEEE. Trimming removed 1 base at V and 7 bases at J, with 12 bases between. The CDR3 loop reads CASSLMTGGQPQHF. CDR3 sequence (DNA): TGTGCCAGCAGCTTGATGACAGGCGGACAGCCCCAGCATTTT.

The rearrangement joins TRBV3-1 (or the pseudogene TRBV3-2) to TRBJ1-2; the D is unclear. The CDR3 runs to 12 residues. CDR1 and CDR2 (germline): LGHDT, YNNKEL (reference sequence). Deletions cut 1 base from V and 5 bases from J, with 5 bases between. The CDR3 DNA reads as TGTGCCAGCAGCCAAGTTTCGTATGGCTACACCTTC. Protein product: CASSQVSYGYTF.

This chain connects TRBV30 to TRBJ1-4; D not certain. The CDR3 is made up of 11 amino acids. The germline CDR1 and CDR2 sequences are GTSNPN and SVGIG (reference sequence). Trimming took off 3 bases at V and 8 bases at J, with 7 bases between the two ends. The CDR3, as DNA: TGTGCCTGGAGCGGGGAGGAAAAACTGTTTTTT. Protein sequence: CAWSGEEKLFF.

This clone was recorded a few times. The J gene is TRBJ2-1, the V gene TRBV6-5; 9 positions match TRBD2. V was clipped by 6 bases and J by 6 bases; unmatched bases: 6. CDR1 is MNHEY and CDR2 is SVGAGI in the germline V gene. The CDR3 is made up of 14 amino acids. The DNA for the CDR3 is TGTGCCAGCAGGGCCGGGACTAGCAGCAATGAGCAGTTCTTC. Amino acid sequence: CASRAGTSSNEQFF.

This clone has just a few counts. The rearrangement links TRBV10-3 to TRBJ1-6; TRBD1 might be the D (6 bases). The CDR3 contains 16 residues. Per germline, CDR1 ENHRY and CDR2 SYGVKD. The V gene lost 2 bases and the J gene lost 10 bases, with 18 bases spanning the gap. The CDR3 nucleotides are TGTGCCATCAGTGAGGGAAGGGGACAAGGGGAATCACCCCTCCACTTT. The encoded protein is CAISEGRGQGESPLHF.

The genes are TRBV19 and TRBJ1-2; 7 bases line up with TRBD1. The germline CDR1 and CDR2 sequences are LNHDA and SQIVND (reference sequence). V shed 7 bases, J shed 4 bases, and the junction held 9 bases outside the gene matches. The CDR3 has 14 residues. The DNA for the CDR3 is TGTGCCAGTAAAGGAGGGGGCCTTCCCTATGGCTACACCTTC. Its protein product is CASKGGGLPYGYTF.

V gene TRBV5-1 combines with J gene TRBJ2-1; TRBD1 matches at 8 bases. The CDR3 length is 15 residues. V lost 5 bases, J lost 2 bases, and 6 bases stayed unmatched. CDR1 is SGHRS and CDR2 is YFSETQ in the germline V gene. As DNA, the CDR3 is TGCGCCAGCAGTCAAACAGGGGGTACCTACAATGAGCAGTTCTTC. Its translation: CASSQTGGTYNEQFF. The complete variable domain, with remaining parts taken from reference TRBV5-1 and TRBJ2-1, reads KAGVTQTPRYLIKTRGQQVTLSCSPISGHRSVSWYQQTPGQGLQFLFEYFSETQRNKGNFPGRFSGRQFSNSRSEMNVSTLELGDSALYLCASSQTGGTYNEQFFGPGTRLTVL.

The V and J genes are TRBV6-4 and TRBJ2-3, with D maybe TRBD1 (6 bases). CDR1 is MRHNA, CDR2 SNTAGT, per germline. This CDR3 spans 13 amino acids. V was pared by 6 bases and J by 2 bases, with 9 bases between. CDR3 amino acids: CASRQGNTDTQYF. The CDR3 coding sequence is TGTGCCAGCAGACAGGGCAACACAGATACGCAGTATTTT.

The genes are TRBV19 and TRBJ2-3, with D possibly matching TRBD2 (5 bases). Trimming took 3 bases from V and 4 from J, leaving 14 bases between them. CDR3 length equals 15 residues. The germline CDR1 and CDR2 sequences are LNHDA and SQIVND (reference sequence). The CDR3 reads CASSISGSSSDTQYF. The CDR3, as DNA: TGTGCCAGTAGTATTTCGGGGTCAAGTTCAGATACGCAGTATTTT.

This clone came up a few times. This CDR3 is CSAGNTGGSEAFF. CDR3 nucleotide sequence: TGCAGCGCTGGTAACACAGGGGGCTCTGAAGCTTTCTTT. The rearrangement joins TRBV29-1 to TRBJ1-1; TRBD1 matches 9 bases. This CDR3 spans 13 amino acids. Germline assignment: CDR1 SQVTM and CDR2 ANQGSEA. The V segment lost 7 bases and the J segment 6 bases; nucleotides outside the gene matches: 9.

V is TRBV6-4 and J is TRBJ1-1, with TRBD1 matching over 10 bases. Germline CDR1 is MRHNA and CDR2 is SNTAGT. CDR3 size: 13 residues. V lost 5 bases, J lost 8 bases, and 5 bases stayed unmatched. CDR3 in DNA: TGTGCCAGCAGTCCAGACAGGGGGCGCGAAGCTTTCTTT. Translation gives CASSPDRGREAFF.

The J gene is TRBJ1-2, the V gene TRBV28; TRBD1 matches at 8 bases. Germline V gene lookup returns CDR1 MDHEN and CDR2 SYDVKM. CDR3 length: 12 amino acids. Trimming removed 5 bases from V and 8 bases from J; junction bases left unmatched: 4. The CDR3 is CASSATGEGYTF. CDR3 in DNA: TGTGCCAGCAGTGCGACAGGGGAGGGCTACACCTTC.

CDR3 coding DNA: TGTGCCAGCAGTGAAGTGGGGAGGGAGCAGTACTTC. Residues: CASSEVGREQYF. V is TRBV27 and J is TRBJ2-7, with a weak D call TRBD2 (6 bases). CDR3 size: 12 residues. Germline V gene sequence: CDR1 MNHEY, CDR2 SMNVEV (reference sequence). Trimming took 5 bases from V and 7 from J, leaving 12 bases between them.